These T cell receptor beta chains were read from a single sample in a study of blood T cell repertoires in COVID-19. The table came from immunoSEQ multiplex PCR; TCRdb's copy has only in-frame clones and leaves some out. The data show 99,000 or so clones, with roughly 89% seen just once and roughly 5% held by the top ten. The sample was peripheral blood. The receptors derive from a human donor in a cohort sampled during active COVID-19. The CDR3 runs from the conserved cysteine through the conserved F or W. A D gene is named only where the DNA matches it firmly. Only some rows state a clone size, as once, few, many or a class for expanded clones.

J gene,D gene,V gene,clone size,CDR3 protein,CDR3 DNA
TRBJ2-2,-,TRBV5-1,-,CASSPSRDTGELFF,TGCGCCAGCAGTCCCTCACGAGACACCGGGGAGCTGTTTTTT
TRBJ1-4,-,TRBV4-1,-,CASSQDRTDPGKLFF,TGCGCCAGCAGCCAAGATCGGACAGATCCGGGAAAACTGTTTTTT
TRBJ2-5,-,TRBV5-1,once,CASSFLEETQYF,TGCGCCAGCAGCTTCCTAGAAGAGACCCAGTACTTC
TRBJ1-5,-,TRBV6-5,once,CASRPNSNQPQHF,TGTGCCAGCAGGCCTAATAGCAATCAGCCCCAGCATTTT
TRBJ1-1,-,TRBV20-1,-,CSAEEFEAFF,TGCAGTGCTGAGGAGTTTGAAGCTTTCTTT
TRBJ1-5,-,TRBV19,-,CASSKGAEQPNQPQHF,TGTGCCAGTAGTAAGGGAGCGGAGCAACCCAATCAGCCCCAGCATTTT
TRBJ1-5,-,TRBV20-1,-,CSASSLSGGGQPQHF,TGCAGTGCTAGTAGCTTGAGCGGGGGGGGTCAGCCCCAGCATTTT
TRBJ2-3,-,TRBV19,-,CASSIVNSRRDTQYF,TGTGCCAGTAGTATAGTTAATAGCCGCCGTGATACGCAGTATTTT
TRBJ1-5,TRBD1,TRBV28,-,CASSPFPGQGSNQPQHF,TGTGCCAGCAGTCCTTTTCCGGGACAGGGCAGCAATCAGCCCCAGCATTTT
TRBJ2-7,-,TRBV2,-,CASSGRQGTYEQYF,TGTGCCAGCTCTGGCCGTCAGGGGACCTACGAGCAGTACTTC
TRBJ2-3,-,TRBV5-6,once,CASSLPGVTDTQYF,TGTGCCAGCAGCTTGCCAGGGGTCACAGATACGCAGTATTTT
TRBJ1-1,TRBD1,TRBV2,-,CASRLQGIGSTEAFF,TGTGCCAGCAGGTTACAGGGGATCGGTAGCACTGAAGCTTTCTTT
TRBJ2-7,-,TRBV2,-,CASTTPYEQYF,TGTGCCAGCACGACTCCCTACGAGCAGTACTTC
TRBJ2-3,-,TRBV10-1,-,CASRREPDTQYF,TGCGCCAGCAGGAGAGAACCAGATACGCAGTATTTT
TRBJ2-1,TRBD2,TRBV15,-,CATSRVSSGRGSYNEQFF,TGTGCCACCAGCAGAGTGAGTAGCGGGAGAGGGTCCTACAATGAGCAGTTCTTC
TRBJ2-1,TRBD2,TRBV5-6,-,CASSLGGRLAGSYNEQFF,TGTGCCAGCAGCTTGGGGGGACGACTAGCGGGGTCCTACAATGAGCAGTTCTTC
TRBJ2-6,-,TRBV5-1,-,CASTPRQSGANVLTF,TGCGCCAGCACCCCAAGACAATCTGGGGCCAACGTCCTGACTTTC
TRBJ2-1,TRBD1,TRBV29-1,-,CSVELDRGRYNEQFF,TGCAGCGTTGAGCTGGACAGGGGGCGATACAATGAGCAGTTCTTC
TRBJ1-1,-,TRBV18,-,CASYRENTEAFF,TGTGCCAGTTACAGGGAGAACACTGAAGCTTTCTTT
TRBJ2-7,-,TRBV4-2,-,CASSPRQLVVAEQYF,TGTGCCAGCAGCCCCCGCCAACTAGTCGTAGCCGAGCAGTACTTC
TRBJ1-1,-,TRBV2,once,CASRASGREAFF,TGTGCCAGCAGGGCGTCCGGAAGGGAGGCTTTCTTT
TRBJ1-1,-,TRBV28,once,CATGVSQGRGNTEAFF,TGTGCCACCGGTGTATCACAGGGAAGGGGAAACACTGAAGCTTTCTTT
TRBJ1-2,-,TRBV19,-,CARAGQDYGYTF,TGTGCCAGGGCGGGCCAAGACTATGGCTACACCTTC
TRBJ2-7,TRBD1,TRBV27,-,CASSLIRDRDGEQYF,TGTGCCAGCAGTTTAATCCGGGACAGGGACGGGGAGCAGTACTTC
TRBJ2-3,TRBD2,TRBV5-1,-,CASGPRTSVTDTQYF,TGCGCCAGCGGGCCTCGGACTAGCGTCACAGATACGCAGTATTTT
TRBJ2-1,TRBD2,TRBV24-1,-,CATSDPAVDYSGYNEQFF,TGTGCCACCAGTGACCCAGCCGTAGATTATAGCGGGTACAATGAGCAGTTCTTC
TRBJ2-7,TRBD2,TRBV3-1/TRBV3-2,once,CASSLLPLAGRREQYF,TGTGCCAGCAGCCTGCTACCGCTAGCGGGGCGGCGCGAGCAGTACTTC
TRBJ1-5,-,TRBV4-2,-,CASSQDSYSNQPQHF,TGTGCCAGCAGCCAAGACAGTTATAGCAATCAGCCCCAGCATTTT
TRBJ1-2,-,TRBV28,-,CASGTPWGANYGYTF,TGTGCCAGCGGAACTCCTTGGGGAGCTAACTATGGCTACACCTTC
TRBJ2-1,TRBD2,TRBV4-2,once,CATTGGPHNNREQFF,TGTGCCACAACGGGGGGGCCGCATAATAATCGTGAGCAGTTCTTC
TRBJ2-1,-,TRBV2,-,CASTAGSGEQFF,TGTGCCAGCACCGCGGGAAGCGGTGAGCAGTTCTTC
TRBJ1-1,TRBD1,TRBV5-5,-,CASSLADRVTEAFF,TGTGCCAGCAGCTTGGCCGACAGGGTCACTGAAGCTTTCTTT
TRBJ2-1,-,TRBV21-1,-,CASSLQGVGESSYNEQFF,TGTGCCAGCAGTCTACAGGGCGTTGGGGAGAGCTCCTACAATGAGCAGTTCTTC
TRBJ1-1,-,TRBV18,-,CASSLQAIQNTEAFF,TGTGCCAGCTCCCTACAGGCAATACAGAACACTGAAGCTTTCTTT
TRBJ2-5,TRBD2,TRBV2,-,CASSKTSGMIETQYF,TGTGCCAGCAGCAAGACTAGCGGGATGATAGAGACCCAGTACTTC
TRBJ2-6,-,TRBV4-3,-,CASSSGQSGANVLTF,TGCGCCAGCAGCTCAGGACAGTCTGGGGCCAACGTCCTGACTTTC
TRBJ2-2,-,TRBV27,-,CASSPSQGREAGELFF,TGTGCCAGCAGTCCCTCCCAGGGGCGAGAGGCCGGGGAGCTGTTTTTT
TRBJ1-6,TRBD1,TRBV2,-,CASRSAGGSYNSPLHF,TGTGCCAGCAGGTCGGCAGGGGGGTCCTATAATTCACCCCTCCACTTT
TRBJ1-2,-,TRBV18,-,CASSPGGALLGANYGYTF,TGTGCCAGCTCACCAGGCGGGGCTTTATTAGGGGCTAACTATGGCTACACCTTC
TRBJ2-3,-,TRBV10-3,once,CAISPLGETTDTQYF,TGTGCCATCAGCCCCCTCGGGGAGACCACAGATACGCAGTATTTT
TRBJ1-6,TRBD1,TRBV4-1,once,CASSRSGGLENSPLHF,TGCGCCAGCAGCCGCTCAGGGGGCCTCGAGAATTCACCCCTCCACTTT
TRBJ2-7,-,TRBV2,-,CASSDEEYEQYF,TGTGCCAGCAGTGACGAGGAGTACGAGCAGTACTTC
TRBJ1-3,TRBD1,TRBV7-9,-,CASSSQGAGGNTIYF,TGTGCCAGCAGCTCCCAGGGGGCAGGAGGAAACACCATATATTTT
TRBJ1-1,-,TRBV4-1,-,CASSQDRTVNTEAFF,TGCGCCAGCAGCCAAGATCGGACAGTGAACACTGAAGCTTTCTTT
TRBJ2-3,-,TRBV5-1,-,CASSLTSLVFGVEFGDTQYF,TGCGCCAGCAGCTTGACTAGCTTGGTTTTTGGTGTCGAATTTGGAGATACGCAGTATTTT
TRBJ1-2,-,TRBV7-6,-,CASSLVAGAGYGYTF,TGTGCCAGCAGCTTAGTAGCGGGGGCGGGCTATGGCTACACCTTC
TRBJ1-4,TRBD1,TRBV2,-,CASGNRGTNEKLFF,TGTGCCAGCGGGAACAGGGGAACTAATGAAAAACTGTTTTTT
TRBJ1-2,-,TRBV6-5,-,CASIRRDYYGYTF,TGTGCCAGCATCCGCAGGGATTACTATGGCTACACCTTC
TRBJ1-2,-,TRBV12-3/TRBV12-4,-,CASSPGRTKGYTF,TGTGCCAGCAGCCCCGGACGGACAAAGGGCTACACCTTC
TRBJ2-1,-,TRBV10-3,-,CAISDSSNEQFF,TGTGCCATCAGTGACAGTTCGAATGAGCAGTTCTTC
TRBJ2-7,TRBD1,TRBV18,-,CASSPGQGTDEQYF,TGTGCCAGCTCACCCGGACAGGGGACCGACGAGCAGTACTTC
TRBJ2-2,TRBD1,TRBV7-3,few,CASSPQQGARTGELFF,TGTGCCAGCAGCCCGCAACAGGGGGCAAGGACCGGGGAGCTGTTTTTT
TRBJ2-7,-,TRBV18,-,CASSPTSYNEQYF,TGTGCCAGCTCACCGACTAGTTATAACGAGCAGTACTTC